These T cell receptor beta chains were read from a single sample in a study of beta chain features in type 1 diabetes. Here immunoSEQ multiplex PCR was the method, and the copy in TCRdb shows in-frame clones only, minus some. The data hold hundreds of thousands of clones, with roughly a sixth observed a single time. Sequencing used naive CD4+ T cells from blood. These receptor sequences come from a man between 18 and 29 years old in good health. Both conserved end residues are trimmed from each CDR3. The order of the fields is V gene, J gene, D gene, CDR3 protein. D genes are given only for firm matches.

v_call: TRBV7-9
j_call: TRBJ1-5
d_call: -
cdr3_aa: ASSLAGAGAQPQH

v_call: TRBV14
j_call: TRBJ1-1
d_call: TRBD1
cdr3_aa: ASSPGTGRNTEAF

v_call: TRBV6-5
j_call: TRBJ1-2
d_call: TRBD1
cdr3_aa: ASSYSGTVYGYT

v_call: TRBV7-3
j_call: TRBJ2-3
d_call: -
cdr3_aa: ASSRGTTDTQY

v_call: TRBV11-1
j_call: TRBJ2-1
d_call: TRBD2
cdr3_aa: ASSLRLAGHNEQF

v_call: TRBV18
j_call: TRBJ1-5
d_call: -
cdr3_aa: ASSPNHPLMSQPQH

v_call: TRBV9
j_call: TRBJ1-1
d_call: -
cdr3_aa: ASSPPVRQYAEAF

v_call: TRBV7-2
j_call: TRBJ1-3
d_call: -
cdr3_aa: ASSLGPMGGSGNTIY

v_call: TRBV11-3
j_call: TRBJ2-3
d_call: TRBD2
cdr3_aa: ASSEAGNTDTQY

v_call: TRBV6-5
j_call: TRBJ2-5
d_call: -
cdr3_aa: ASSYGTNKETQY

v_call: TRBV15
j_call: TRBJ2-7
d_call: -
cdr3_aa: ATSRDRGYEQY

v_call: TRBV7-2
j_call: TRBJ2-7
d_call: -
cdr3_aa: ASTPGGLQYEQY

v_call: TRBV28
j_call: TRBJ1-2
d_call: TRBD1
cdr3_aa: ASSLGQGAYGYT

v_call: TRBV6-1
j_call: TRBJ2-4
d_call: TRBD2
cdr3_aa: ASSEALSGGARVAKNIQY

v_call: TRBV7-2
j_call: TRBJ1-1
d_call: -
cdr3_aa: ASSLVRTAMNTEAF

v_call: TRBV11-1
j_call: TRBJ2-7
d_call: -
cdr3_aa: ASSLWGYEQY

v_call: TRBV5-1
j_call: TRBJ2-5
d_call: -
cdr3_aa: ASSPAVQSQEAQY

v_call: TRBV6-4
j_call: TRBJ2-7
d_call: -
cdr3_aa: ASSDPHEQY

v_call: TRBV4-1
j_call: TRBJ2-3
d_call: -
cdr3_aa: ASSQDLRLPDTQY

v_call: TRBV18
j_call: TRBJ1-5
d_call: -
cdr3_aa: ASSLDQVQPQH

v_call: TRBV7-6
j_call: TRBJ2-1
d_call: TRBD2
cdr3_aa: ASSPGLAGGRPNEQF

v_call: TRBV4-2
j_call: TRBJ2-3
d_call: TRBD2
cdr3_aa: ASSQDGLGTDTQY